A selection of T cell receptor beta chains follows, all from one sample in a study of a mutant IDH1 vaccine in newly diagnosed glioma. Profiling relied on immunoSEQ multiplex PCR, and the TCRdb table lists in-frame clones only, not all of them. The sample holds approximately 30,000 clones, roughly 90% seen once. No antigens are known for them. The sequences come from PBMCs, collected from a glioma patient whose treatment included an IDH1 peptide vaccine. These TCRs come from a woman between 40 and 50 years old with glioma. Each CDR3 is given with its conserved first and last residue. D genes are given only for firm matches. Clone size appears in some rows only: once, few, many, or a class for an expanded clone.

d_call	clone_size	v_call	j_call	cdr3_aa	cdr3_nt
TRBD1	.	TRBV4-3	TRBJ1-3	CASSQDRGAGNTIYF	TGCGCCAGCAGCCAAGACAGGGGGGCTGGAAACACCATATATTTT
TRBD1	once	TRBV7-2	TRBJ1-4	CASSSRTGQRLFF	TGTGCCAGCAGCTCCCGGACAGGGCAAAGACTGTTTTTT
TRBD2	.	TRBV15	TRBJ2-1	CATSTGGARNEQFF	TGTGCCACCAGCACGGGAGGGGCGAGGAATGAGCAGTTCTTC
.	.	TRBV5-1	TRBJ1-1	CASSLGRQPMNTEAFF	TGCGCCAGCAGCTTGGGTCGACAGCCCATGAACACTGAAGCTTTCTTT
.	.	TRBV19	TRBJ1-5	CASRVLSQGNNQPQHF	TGTGCCAGTAGGGTGTTGTCGCAGGGTAATAATCAGCCCCAGCATTTT
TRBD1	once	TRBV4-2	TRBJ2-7	CASSPFWTGRIYEQYF	TGTGCCAGCAGCCCTTTCTGGACAGGACGCATCTACGAGCAGTACTTC
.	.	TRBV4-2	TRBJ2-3	CASSQVAQTDTQYF	TGTGCCAGCAGCCAAGTCGCCCAAACAGATACGCAGTATTTT
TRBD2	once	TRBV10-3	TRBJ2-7	CAISETSGNPEQYF	TGTGCCATCAGTGAAACTAGCGGGAACCCCGAGCAGTACTTC
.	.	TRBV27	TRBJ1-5	CASSLLPGNQPQHF	TGTGCCAGCAGTTTATTACCAGGAAATCAGCCCCAGCATTTT
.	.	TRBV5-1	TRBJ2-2	CASSPGHHPRAGELFF	TGCGCCAGCAGCCCGGGACACCACCCTAGAGCCGGGGAGCTGTTTTTT
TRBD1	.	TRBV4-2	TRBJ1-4	CASSLTGTGGNEKLFF	TGTGCCAGCAGCCTAACGGGCACAGGGGGCAATGAAAAACTGTTTTTT
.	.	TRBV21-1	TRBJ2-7	CASSTPVYEQYF	TGTGCCAGCAGCACCCCAGTCTACGAGCAGTACTTC
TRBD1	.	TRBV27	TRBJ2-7	CASKYRGLSTYVAYEQYF	TGTGCCAGCAAGTACAGGGGCCTATCCACATACGTCGCCTACGAGCAGTACTTC
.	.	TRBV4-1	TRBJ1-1	CASRGDWRQPMNTEAFF	TGCGCCAGCAGGGGAGACTGGAGGCAGCCCATGAACACTGAAGCTTTCTTT
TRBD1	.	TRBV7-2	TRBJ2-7	CASSRDRGSYEQYF	TGTGCCAGCAGCAGGGACAGGGGGTCCTACGAGCAGTACTTC
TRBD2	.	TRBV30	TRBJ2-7	CAWSPQGSGITYEQYF	TGTGCCTGGAGTCCCCAAGGGAGCGGGATCACCTACGAGCAGTACTTC
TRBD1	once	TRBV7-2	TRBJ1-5	CASSSRTGGNQPQHF	TGTGCCAGCAGCTCCAGGACAGGGGGCAATCAGCCCCAGCATTTT
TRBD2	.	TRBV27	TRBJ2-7	CASRETSGGSYEQYF	TGTGCCAGCAGGGAGACTAGCGGGGGCTCCTACGAGCAGTACTTC
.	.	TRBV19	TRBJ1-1	CASSIAQTGNTEAFF	TGTGCCAGTAGTATAGCTCAGACAGGGAACACTGAAGCTTTCTTT
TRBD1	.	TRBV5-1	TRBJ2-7	CASSLTTGTGVNEQYF	TGCGCCAGCAGCTTGACGACCGGGACAGGGGTTAACGAGCAGTACTTC
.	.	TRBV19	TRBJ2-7	CASSIGQGRSYEQYF	TGTGCCAGTAGTATCGGGCAGGGCCGCTCCTACGAGCAGTACTTC
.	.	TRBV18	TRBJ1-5	CASSPAHRDKTFNQPQHF	TGTGCCAGCTCACCAGCCCATCGGGACAAAACCTTCAATCAGCCCCAGCATTTT
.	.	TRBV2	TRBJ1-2	CASSEALPSRVGGYTF	TGTGCCAGCAGTGAAGCCCTCCCGAGCAGGGTTGGGGGCTACACCTTC
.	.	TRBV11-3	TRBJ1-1	CASSRTGLTEAFF	TGTGCCAGCAGCCGAACAGGGCTCACTGAAGCTTTCTTT
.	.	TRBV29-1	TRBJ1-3	CSVDLGGAGNTIYF	TGCAGCGTTGACTTGGGGGGGGCTGGAAACACCATATATTTT
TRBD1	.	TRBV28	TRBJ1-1	CASSSSETGVPEAFF	TGTGCCAGCAGTTCCTCGGAAACAGGGGTCCCTGAAGCTTTCTTT
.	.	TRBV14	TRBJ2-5	CASSQEAGVRGETQYF	TGTGCCAGCAGCCAAGAGGCCGGGGTCCGCGGGGAGACCCAGTACTTC
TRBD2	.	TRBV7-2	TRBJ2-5	CASNKIGGAGETQYF	TGTGCCAGCAACAAAATCGGGGGGGCCGGTGAGACCCAGTACTTC
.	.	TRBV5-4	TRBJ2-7	CASSPGDSYEQYF	TGTGCCAGCAGCCCGGGGGACTCCTACGAGCAGTACTTC
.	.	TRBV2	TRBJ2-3	CASSGEGVHTQYF	TGTGCCAGCAGTGGGGAAGGGGTCCATACGCAGTATTTT
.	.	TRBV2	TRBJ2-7	CASSRDKRYEQYF	TGTGCCAGCAGTAGGGACAAAAGGTACGAGCAGTACTTC
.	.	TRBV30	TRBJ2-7	CAWQQRLALSYEQYF	TGTGCCTGGCAACAGAGGCTAGCCCTATCCTACGAGCAGTACTTC
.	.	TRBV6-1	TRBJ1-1	CASSEARQNTEAFF	TGTGCCAGCAGTGAAGCGCGGCAGAACACTGAAGCTTTCTTT
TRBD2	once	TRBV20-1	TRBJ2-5	CSATGGETQYF	TGCAGTGCCACCGGGGGGGAGACCCAGTACTTC
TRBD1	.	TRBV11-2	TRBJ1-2	CASSTWTGVDGSYTF	TGTGCCAGCAGCACCTGGACAGGGGTCGATGGGAGCTACACCTTC
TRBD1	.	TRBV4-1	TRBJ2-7	CASSQVAGTVGYEQYF	TGCGCCAGCAGCCAAGTTGCCGGGACAGTGGGCTACGAGCAGTACTTC
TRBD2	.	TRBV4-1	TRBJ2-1	CASGIAGGSYNEQFF	TGCGCCAGCGGAATAGCGGGTGGCTCCTACAATGAGCAGTTCTTC
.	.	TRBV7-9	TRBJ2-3	CASSPNTDTQYF	TGTGCCAGCAGCCCAAACACAGATACGCAGTATTTT
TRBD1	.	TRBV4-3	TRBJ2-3	CASSQEGAGGEGDTQYF	TGCGCCAGCAGCCAAGAAGGGGCAGGGGGCGAGGGAGATACGCAGTATTTT
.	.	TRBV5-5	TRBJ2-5	CASSPRGTGWGDQYF	TGTGCCAGCAGCCCAAGAGGGACTGGGTGGGGGGACCAGTACTTC
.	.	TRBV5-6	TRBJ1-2	CASSSRPQGPYGYTF	TGTGCCAGCAGCTCCCGGCCCCAAGGGCCCTATGGCTACACCTTC
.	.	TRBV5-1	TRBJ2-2	CASSLIDPDTGELFF	TGCGCCAGCAGCTTGATCGACCCGGACACCGGGGAGCTGTTTTTT
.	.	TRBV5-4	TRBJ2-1	CASRRDSSYNEQFF	TGTGCCAGCCGGAGGGATAGCTCCTACAATGAGCAGTTCTTC
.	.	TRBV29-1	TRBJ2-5	CSGAVTGTGETQYF	TGCAGCGGAGCCGTCACAGGGACGGGAGAGACCCAGTACTTC
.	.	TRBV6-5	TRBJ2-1	CASSYDGNEQFF	TGTGCCAGCAGTTACGATGGCAATGAGCAGTTCTTC
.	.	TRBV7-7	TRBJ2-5	CASSLARGVQETQYF	TGTGCTAGCAGCTTAGCCAGAGGGGTACAAGAGACCCAGTACTTC
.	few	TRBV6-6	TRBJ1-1	CASGGMNTEAFF	TGTGCCAGCGGGGGCATGAACACTGAAGCTTTCTTT
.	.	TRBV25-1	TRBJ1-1	CASSERGFIEAFF	TGTGCCAGCAGTGAACGGGGGTTCATTGAAGCTTTCTTT
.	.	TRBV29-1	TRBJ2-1	CSVTVPSSEQFF	TGCAGCGTTACAGTTCCTTCGAGTGAGCAGTTCTTC
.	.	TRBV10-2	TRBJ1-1	CASLGAENTEAFF	TGCGCCAGCCTAGGGGCAGAGAACACTGAAGCTTTCTTT
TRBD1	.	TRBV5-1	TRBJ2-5	CASSDGQADQETQYF	TGCGCCAGCAGCGATGGACAGGCCGACCAAGAGACCCAGTACTTC
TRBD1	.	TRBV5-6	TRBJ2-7	CASSRDRVLKQYF	TGTGCCAGCAGCCGGGACAGAGTCCTCAAGCAGTACTTC
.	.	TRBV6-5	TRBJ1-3	CASSLFSGIENTIYF	TGTGCCAGCAGCCTCTTTTCAGGGATTGAAAACACCATATATTTT
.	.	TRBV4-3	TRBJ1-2	CASSQEIGEDYGYTF	TGCGCCAGCAGCCAAGAAATAGGCGAGGACTATGGCTACACCTTC
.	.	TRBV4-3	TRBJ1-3	CASSQSGLAGNTIYF	TGCGCCAGCAGCCAATCCGGATTGGCTGGAAACACCATATATTTT
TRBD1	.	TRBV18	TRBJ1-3	CASSPDRDQNTIYF	TGTGCCAGCTCACCGGACAGGGACCAAAACACCATATATTTT
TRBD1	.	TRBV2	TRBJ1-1	CASTIRDRAILSTEAFF	TGTGCCAGCACCATTAGGGACAGAGCAATCCTAAGCACTGAAGCTTTCTTT
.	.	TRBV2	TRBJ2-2	CASIAAPTGELFF	TGTGCCAGCATAGCAGCTCCTACCGGGGAGCTGTTTTTT